This is a list of T cell receptor beta chains from one sample in a study of blood T cell repertoires in COVID-19. Profiled with immunoSEQ multiplex PCR; TCRdb holds only in-frame clones, not every one. The table records fewer than 120,000 clones, 70% to 90% of them present only once. Material for sequencing was peripheral blood. The receptor set was obtained from a human donor in a cohort sampled during active COVID-19. Both conserved end residues are part of each CDR3.

j_gene: TRBJ2-5; v_gene: TRBV11-2; len: 14; CDR3aa: CASSASGGGETQYF
j_gene: TRBJ1-6; v_gene: TRBV27; len: 15; CDR3aa: CASSLGGQRNSPLHF
j_gene: TRBJ2-7; v_gene: TRBV14; len: 14; CDR3aa: CASSQGAGYYEQYF
j_gene: TRBJ2-2; v_gene: TRBV19; len: 15; CDR3aa: CASSGAELYTGELFF
j_gene: TRBJ2-7; v_gene: TRBV3-1/TRBV3-2; len: 14; CDR3aa: CASSQKTVTYEQYF
j_gene: TRBJ2-1; v_gene: TRBV5-1; len: 15; CDR3aa: CASRPAGSAHHEQFF
j_gene: TRBJ1-4; v_gene: TRBV7-6; len: 16; CDR3aa: CASSPNSGQGYEKLFF
j_gene: TRBJ1-3; v_gene: TRBV6-1; len: 14; CDR3aa: CASSDTGSGNTIYF
j_gene: TRBJ2-4; v_gene: TRBV18; len: 16; CDR3aa: CASSPIEGLAKNIQYF
j_gene: TRBJ1-3; v_gene: TRBV19; len: 16; CDR3aa: CASSTTGQGLGNTIYF
j_gene: TRBJ1-4; v_gene: TRBV4-3; len: 17; CDR3aa: CASSQDTTGGSNEKLFF
j_gene: TRBJ2-5; v_gene: TRBV5-4; len: 15; CDR3aa: CASSVGQGNYETQYF
j_gene: TRBJ1-4; v_gene: TRBV9; len: 15; CDR3aa: CASSAGGTGIEKLFF
j_gene: TRBJ2-7; v_gene: TRBV28; len: 14; CDR3aa: CASSIQGTRHEQYF
j_gene: TRBJ2-2; v_gene: TRBV10-3; len: 15; CDR3aa: CAIGRASGSPGELFF
j_gene: TRBJ2-1; v_gene: TRBV2; len: 18; CDR3aa: CASSPGERRDTVYNEQFF
j_gene: TRBJ1-5; v_gene: TRBV30; len: 16; CDR3aa: CAWSDRTGGAQQPQHF